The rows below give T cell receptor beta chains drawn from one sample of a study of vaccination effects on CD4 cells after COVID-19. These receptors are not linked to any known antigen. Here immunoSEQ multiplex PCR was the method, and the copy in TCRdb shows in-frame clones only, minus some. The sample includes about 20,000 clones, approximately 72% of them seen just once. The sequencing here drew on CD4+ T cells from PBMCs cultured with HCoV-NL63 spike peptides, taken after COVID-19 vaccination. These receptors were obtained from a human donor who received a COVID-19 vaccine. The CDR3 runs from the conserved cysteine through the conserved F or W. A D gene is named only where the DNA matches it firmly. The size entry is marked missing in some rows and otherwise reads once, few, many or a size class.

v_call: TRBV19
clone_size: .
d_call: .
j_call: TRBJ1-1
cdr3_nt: TGTGCCAGTAGTGGGCAGGGAAGCGCTGAAGCTTTCTTT
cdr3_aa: CASSGQGSAEAFF

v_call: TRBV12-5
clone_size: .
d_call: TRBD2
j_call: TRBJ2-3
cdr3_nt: TGTGCTAGTGGTTTGGTACTGGGTGGGGGGGTGGATACGCAGTATTTT
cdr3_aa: CASGLVLGGGVDTQYF

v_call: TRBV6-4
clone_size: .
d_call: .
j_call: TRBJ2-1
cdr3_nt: TGTGCCAGCAGTGACGCCGGGGCGGGAACTAACTACAATGAGCAGTTCTTC
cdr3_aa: CASSDAGAGTNYNEQFF

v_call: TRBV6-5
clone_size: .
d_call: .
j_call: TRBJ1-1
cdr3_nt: TGTGCCAGCAGCCTACAGGGCATCAACACTGAAGCTTTCTTT
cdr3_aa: CASSLQGINTEAFF

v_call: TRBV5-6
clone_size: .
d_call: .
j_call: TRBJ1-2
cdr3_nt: TGTGCCAGCAACCCGGGGGGGACTAACTATGGCTACACCTTC
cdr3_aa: CASNPGGTNYGYTF

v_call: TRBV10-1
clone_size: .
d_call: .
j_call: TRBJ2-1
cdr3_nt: TGCGCCAGCGGCAACCTAACAGGGAATTCATTGGACGGCGAGCAGTTCTTC
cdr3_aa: CASGNLTGNSLDGEQFF

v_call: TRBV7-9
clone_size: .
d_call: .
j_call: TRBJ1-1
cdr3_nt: TGTGCCAGCAGCCCCTATGCGCAGGGAGGTCTAGAAGCTTTCTTT
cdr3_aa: CASSPYAQGGLEAFF

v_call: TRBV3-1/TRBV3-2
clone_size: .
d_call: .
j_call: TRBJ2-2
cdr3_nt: TGTGCCAGCAGCCAAGATCTCCTAGCGATGACCGGGGAGCTGTTTTTT
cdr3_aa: CASSQDLLAMTGELFF

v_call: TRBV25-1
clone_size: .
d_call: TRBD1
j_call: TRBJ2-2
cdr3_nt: TGTGCCAGCAGTGAAACTAGGGGACAGAAGTTCGGGGAGCTGTTTTTT
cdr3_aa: CASSETRGQKFGELFF

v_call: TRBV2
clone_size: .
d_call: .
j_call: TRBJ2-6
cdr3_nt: TGTGCCAGCAGTAGGGAAGCAGGGGCCAACGTCCTGACTTTC
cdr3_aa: CASSREAGANVLTF

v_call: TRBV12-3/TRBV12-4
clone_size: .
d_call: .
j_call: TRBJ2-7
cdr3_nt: TGTGCCAGCAGTCTGGCCTCCTACGAGCAGTACTTC
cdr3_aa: CASSLASYEQYF

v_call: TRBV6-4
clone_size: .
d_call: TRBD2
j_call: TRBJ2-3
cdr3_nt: TGTGCCAGCAGTCCAAAGCGGGAGGCAGATACGCAGTATTTT
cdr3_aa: CASSPKREADTQYF

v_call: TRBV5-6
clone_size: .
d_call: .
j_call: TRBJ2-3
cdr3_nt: TGTGCCAGCAGCCGAGACTTCTTTAGTGCAGATACGCAGTATTTT
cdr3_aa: CASSRDFFSADTQYF

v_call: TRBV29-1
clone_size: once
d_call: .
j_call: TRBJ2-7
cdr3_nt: TGCAGCGTTGCCGACAGGGAGGGGAGACTGCGAAACTACGAGCAGTACTTC
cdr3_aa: CSVADREGRLRNYEQYF

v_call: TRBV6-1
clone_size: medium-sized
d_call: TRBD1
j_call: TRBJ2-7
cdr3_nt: TGTGCCAGCAGTGAATTAGGACAGGGGGCCTACGAGCAGTACTTC
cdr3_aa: CASSELGQGAYEQYF

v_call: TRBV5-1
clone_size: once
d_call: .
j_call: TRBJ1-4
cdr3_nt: TGCGCCAGCAGCGGGGACAACCGTGAAAAACTGTTTTTT
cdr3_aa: CASSGDNREKLFF

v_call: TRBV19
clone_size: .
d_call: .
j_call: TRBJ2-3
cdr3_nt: TGTGCCAGTAGGGTCCGTAGCACAGATACGCAGTATTTT
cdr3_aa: CASRVRSTDTQYF

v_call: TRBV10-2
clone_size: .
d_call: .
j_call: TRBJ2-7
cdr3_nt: TGCGCCAGCAGAGGGCAGACCATGGCCGAGCAGTACTTC
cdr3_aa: CASRGQTMAEQYF

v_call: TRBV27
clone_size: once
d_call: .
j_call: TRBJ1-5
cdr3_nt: TGTGCCAGCAGCGGTACAGGGTTTGGTCAGCCCCAGCATTTT
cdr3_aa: CASSGTGFGQPQHF

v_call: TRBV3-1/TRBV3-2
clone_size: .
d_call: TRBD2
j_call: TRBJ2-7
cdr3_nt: TGTGCCAGCAGCCAAGATACCTTTCGGGGGGTCTACGAGCAGTACTTC
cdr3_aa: CASSQDTFRGVYEQYF

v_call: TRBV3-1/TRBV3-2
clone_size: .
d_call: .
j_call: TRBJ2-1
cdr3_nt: TGTGCCAGCAGCCAACGCGGGAACGATGAGCAGTTCTTC
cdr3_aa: CASSQRGNDEQFF

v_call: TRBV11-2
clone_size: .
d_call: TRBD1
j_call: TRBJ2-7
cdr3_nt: TGTGCCAGCAGCTTAGGTAGGGGGCCCTACGAGCAGTACTTC
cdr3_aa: CASSLGRGPYEQYF

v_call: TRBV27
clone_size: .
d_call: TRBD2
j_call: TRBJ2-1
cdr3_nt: TGTGCCAGCAGTTTATGGGGACTAGCGGGGGGTCGCTCCTACAATGAGCAGTTCTTC
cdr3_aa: CASSLWGLAGGRSYNEQFF

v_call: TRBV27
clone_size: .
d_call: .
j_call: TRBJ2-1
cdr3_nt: TGTGCCAGCACCTCCTTGGGCAGACAAGTTCCCTACAATGAGCAGTTCTTC
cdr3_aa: CASTSLGRQVPYNEQFF

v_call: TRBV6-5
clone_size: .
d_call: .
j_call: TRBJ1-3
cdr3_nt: TGTGCCAGTCATAGGGGTGTTGGTGGAAACACCATATATTTT
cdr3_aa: CASHRGVGGNTIYF

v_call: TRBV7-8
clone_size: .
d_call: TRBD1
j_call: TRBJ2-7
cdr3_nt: TGTGCCAGCAGCCACGAAACAGGGGTGACCTACGAGCAGTACTTC
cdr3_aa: CASSHETGVTYEQYF

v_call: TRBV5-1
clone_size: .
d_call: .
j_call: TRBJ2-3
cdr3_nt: TGCGCCAGCAGAGCGGAGACCAACACAGATACGCAGTATTTT
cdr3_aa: CASRAETNTDTQYF